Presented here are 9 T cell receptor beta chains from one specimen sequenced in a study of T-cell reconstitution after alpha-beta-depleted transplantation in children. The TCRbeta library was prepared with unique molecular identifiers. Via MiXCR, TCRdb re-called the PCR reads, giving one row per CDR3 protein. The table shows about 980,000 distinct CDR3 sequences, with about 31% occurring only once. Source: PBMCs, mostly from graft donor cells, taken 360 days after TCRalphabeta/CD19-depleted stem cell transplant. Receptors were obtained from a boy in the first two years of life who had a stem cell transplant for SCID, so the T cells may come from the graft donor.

The CDR3 nucleotides are TGTGCCAGCAGTCCGAAAGGGATTGGGACAGGGGGCTACAATGAGCAGTTCTTC. Encoded protein: CASSPKGIGTGGYNEQFF. The chain carries TRBV6-1 and TRBJ2-1; TRBD1 matches 11 bases. The V and J ends lost 5 bases and 3 bases, in that order; junction bases with no gene match: 12. CDR1 is MNHNS, CDR2 SASEGT, per germline. The CDR3 has 18 residues.

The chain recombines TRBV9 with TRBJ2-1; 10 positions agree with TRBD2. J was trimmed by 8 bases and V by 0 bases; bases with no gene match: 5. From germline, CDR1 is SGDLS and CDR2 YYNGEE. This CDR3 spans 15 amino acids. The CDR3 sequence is CASSVGAGGFYEQFF. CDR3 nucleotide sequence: TGTGCCAGCAGCGTAGGAGCGGGGGGGTTCTATGAGCAGTTCTTC.

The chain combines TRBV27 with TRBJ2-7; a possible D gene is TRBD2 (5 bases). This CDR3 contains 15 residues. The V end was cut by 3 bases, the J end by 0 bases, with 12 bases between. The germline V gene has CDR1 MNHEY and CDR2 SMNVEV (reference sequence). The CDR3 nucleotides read TGTGCCAGCAGTTTTGGCCTAGCCCTCTCCTACGAGCAGTACTTC. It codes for CASSFGLALSYEQYF.

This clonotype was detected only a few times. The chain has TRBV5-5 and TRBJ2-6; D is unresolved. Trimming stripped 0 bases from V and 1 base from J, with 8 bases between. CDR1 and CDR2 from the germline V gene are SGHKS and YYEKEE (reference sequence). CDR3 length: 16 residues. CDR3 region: CASSLGVGSGANVLTF. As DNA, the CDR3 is TGTGCCAGCAGCTTGGGGGTCGGTTCTGGGGCCAACGTCCTGACTTTC.

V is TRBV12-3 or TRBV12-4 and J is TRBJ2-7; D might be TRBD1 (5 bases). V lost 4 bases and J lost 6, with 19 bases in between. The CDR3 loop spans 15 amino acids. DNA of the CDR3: TGTGCCAGCAGTTCGGACACCGAGTATTGGGGCGAGCAGTACTTC. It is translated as CASSSDTEYWGEQYF.

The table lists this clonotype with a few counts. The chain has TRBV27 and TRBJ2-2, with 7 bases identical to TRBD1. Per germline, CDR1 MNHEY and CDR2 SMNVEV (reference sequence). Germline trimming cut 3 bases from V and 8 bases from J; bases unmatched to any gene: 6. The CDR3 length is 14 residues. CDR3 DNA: TGTGCCAGCAGTTTCAACAGGGGATCGGGGGAGCTGTTTTTT. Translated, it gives CASSFNRGSGELFF.

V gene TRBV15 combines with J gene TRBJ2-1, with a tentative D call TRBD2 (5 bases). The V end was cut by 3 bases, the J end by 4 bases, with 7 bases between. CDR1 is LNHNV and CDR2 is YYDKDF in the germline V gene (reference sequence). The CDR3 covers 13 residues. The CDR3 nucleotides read TGTGCCACCAGCAGCAGGACTTACAATGAGCAGTTCTTC. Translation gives CATSSRTYNEQFF.

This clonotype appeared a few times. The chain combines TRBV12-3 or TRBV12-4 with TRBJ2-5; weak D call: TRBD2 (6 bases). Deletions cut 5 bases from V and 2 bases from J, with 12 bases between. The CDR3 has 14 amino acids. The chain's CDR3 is CASSPWRAQETQYF. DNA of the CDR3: TGTGCCAGCAGTCCCTGGAGGGCACAAGAGACCCAGTACTTC.

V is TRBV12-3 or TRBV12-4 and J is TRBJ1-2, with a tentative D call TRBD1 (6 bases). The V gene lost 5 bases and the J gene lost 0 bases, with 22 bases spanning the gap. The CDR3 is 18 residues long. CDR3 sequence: CASSHLPPGGAPNYGYTF. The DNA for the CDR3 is TGTGCCAGCAGTCACCTTCCCCCCGGGGGGGCCCCTAACTATGGCTACACCTTC.